The present entry profiles one T cell receptor (beta chain) with its context. Its antigen target is currently unknown. Per-base quality was not reported, and no clone a single base away is much larger than it. This specimen belongs to a study of blood T cell repertoires in COVID-19 (dated by TCRdb to 2018 to 2020). Context from the whole study: Samples from collaborators originated in the United States, Italy and Spain and spanned both the acute and convalescent phases of COVID-19. The material from the prospective study consisted of cDNA or gDNA derived from T cells, B-cell-depleted T cells, or PBMCs. Subjects who had been exposed to COVID-19, were actively infected with it, or had recovered from it provided the deeply sampled blood TCRbeta repertoires that made up the dataset. The repertoires were made available in a free public database intended to serve as a resource for research on the immune response to SARS-CoV-2. Samples were obtained from the ongoing ImmuneRACE study (first 160 participants) and from 1,000 to 1,500 subjects provided by 6 global collaborators. Sample metadata almost always included a de-identified subject ID, COVID-19 status, age in years and sex. Where available, HLA class I and class II types were taken from metadata supplied by the sample provider and were not determined by assay-based typing.

The paper as a whole reports these results and caveats: Clinical and demographic metadata were provided uncurated, with the amount varying by source and participant.

The CDR3 holds 15 amino acids from the cysteine to the phenylalanine. Left in the record is the CDR3 DNA by itself, 45 bases read in frame from the first base. CDR1 and CDR2 are drawn from the germline V gene: SNHLY, FYNNEI. From V the trimming removes 6 bases and from J it removes 5 bases, while the gene matches leave 12 bases of the junction unaccounted for. The immunoSEQ Assay, a bias-controlled multiplex PCR, was used to amplify TCRbeta CDR3 regions from genomic DNA. The study's processing was this. The number of nucleated cells in each sample was estimated by amplification of reference gene primers within the assay. To quantify the absolute abundance of each unique TCRbeta CDR3 rearrangement, sequence reads were collapsed and filtered. For each sample, productive Simpson clonality was calculated as the square root of Simpson's diversity index over productive rearrangements. Sourced from immuneACCESS, this table was stored by TCRdb with only in-frame sequences that have V and J called. A share of the clones is absent; for the studies checked, an unresolved V gene accounts for under half, and the remainder has no known explanation. For V, J and clone size, that table is used; D and trimming come from the DNA. For this sample there are approximately 260,000 clones; approximately 89% appear just once. Clones ranked in the top ten supply about 2% of the sample.

In the prospective study, participants were roughly 18 to 100 years old, resided in 20 to 30 geographic areas of the United States, and were enrolled through a virtual design. In the prospective study, cohorts were assigned on the basis of participant-reported clinical history obtained from a screening survey and a study questionnaire. Recovered participants in ImmuneRACE Cohort 3 were defined as having two consecutive negative NP/OP PCR tests, clearance from a healthcare professional, or resolution of symptoms. Mobile phlebotomists in the prospective study collected whole blood, serum and a nasopharyngeal or oropharyngeal swab from every participant. Additional blood draws and questionnaires over an approximately 2-month period could optionally be provided by prospective study participants. Before DNA extraction, prospective study blood samples were shipped either frozen or at room temperature.

The sequence derives from a woman aged 60-75 years who had recovered from COVID-19. The sequenced sample consisted of PBMCs or T cells enriched from blood (not recorded which). The V gene is TRBV2 and the J gene is TRBJ2-5; 7 central bases correspond to TRBD1. The CDR3 in this case is CASSAATGSRETQYF. Read as DNA, the sequence is TGTGCCAGCAGCGCGGCGACAGGGAGCCGGGAGACCCAGTACTTC.